Listed below are T cell receptor beta chains from one sample, sequenced in a study of shared clonotypes between healthy human individuals. Data came from immunoSEQ multiplex PCR; TCRdb stores just in-frame clones and leaves some out. The data hold around 990,000 clones, with around 77% observed a single time. Input material: memory CD4+ T cells from PBMCs. These receptors were obtained from a man younger than 30 in good health. Some clones in this sample may be carry-over from other donors' samples. The CDR3 runs from the conserved cysteine through the conserved F or W. Each record gives: CDR3 protein, CDR3 DNA, V gene, clone size, J gene, D gene. A D gene is named only where the DNA matches it firmly. Rows give clone size only sometimes, using once, few, many, or a class for an expanded clone.

CASSTTATGAGNIQYF | TGTGCCAGTAGTACCACTGCTACAGGGGCGGGAAACATTCAGTACTTC | TRBV19 | . | TRBJ2-4 | TRBD1
CASSVLGVGPGEQYF | TGTGCCAGCAGCGTCCTGGGGGTGGGGCCCGGCGAGCAGTACTTC | TRBV9 | once | TRBJ2-7 | .
CASSDGRALETQYF | TGCGCCAGCAGTGATGGCAGGGCCTTGGAGACCCAGTACTTC | TRBV10-1 | . | TRBJ2-5 | .
CASSPLGLASTDTQYF | TGTGCCAGCAGCCCCCTCGGGCTCGCTAGCACAGATACGCAGTATTTT | TRBV14 | . | TRBJ2-3 | .
CASISRAGPGTDTQYF | TGTGCCAGTATATCTAGGGCGGGGCCGGGCACAGATACGCAGTATTTT | TRBV19 | . | TRBJ2-3 | .
CASSMGQGAPRATEAFF | TGTGCCAGTAGTATGGGACAGGGGGCTCCACGGGCCACTGAAGCTTTCTTT | TRBV19 | . | TRBJ1-1 | TRBD1
CASSLQGADTIYF | TGTGCCAGCAGCTTACAGGGGGCGGACACCATATATTTT | TRBV13 | . | TRBJ1-3 | TRBD1
CASSLALAVAKNIQYF | TGTGCCAGCAGTTTAGCCCTCGCTGTAGCCAAAAACATTCAGTACTTC | TRBV28 | . | TRBJ2-4 | .
CASSAQQRGYTF | TGTGCCAGCAGCGCCCAACAGAGAGGCTACACCTTC | TRBV7-2 | once | TRBJ1-2 | .
CASSLGLAGYEQYF | TGTGCCAGCAGTTTAGGGCTAGCGGGGTACGAGCAGTACTTC | TRBV28 | . | TRBJ2-7 | TRBD2
CASGSWGSGNTDTQYF | TGCGCCAGCGGTTCCTGGGGTAGCGGGAACACAGATACGCAGTATTTT | TRBV5-1 | few | TRBJ2-3 | TRBD2
CAWRTVYSGNTIYF | TGTGCCTGGAGGACAGTTTACTCTGGAAACACCATATATTTT | TRBV30 | . | TRBJ1-3 | .
CASSLRSYNEQFF | TGTGCCAGCAGCTTACGTTCCTACAATGAGCAGTTCTTC | TRBV11-2 | . | TRBJ2-1 | .
CATSIGRTYGYTF | TGTGCCACCAGCATCGGGAGGACCTATGGCTACACCTTC | TRBV15 | . | TRBJ1-2 | .
CASSAGTGNGYTF | TGCGCCAGCAGCGCCGGGACAGGGAATGGCTACACCTTC | TRBV5-1 | . | TRBJ1-2 | TRBD1
CSVGQGVNTEAFF | TGCAGCGTTGGACAGGGGGTGAACACTGAAGCTTTCTTT | TRBV29-1 | . | TRBJ1-1 | TRBD1
CASSNDYRDRANTEAFF | TGCGCCAGCAGCAACGATTACCGGGACAGGGCGAACACTGAAGCTTTCTTT | TRBV5-1 | . | TRBJ1-1 | TRBD1
CASSSGLAVNEQFF | TGCGCCAGCAGCTCCGGACTAGCTGTCAATGAGCAGTTCTTC | TRBV5-1 | . | TRBJ2-1 | TRBD2
CASSVTPFGDENIQYF | TGTGCCAGCAGCGTAACCCCCTTTGGGGACGAAAACATTCAGTACTTC | TRBV9 | . | TRBJ2-4 | .
CAAGGSNQPQHF | TGTGCGGCGGGGGGTTCTAATCAGCCCCAGCATTTT | TRBV10-3 | . | TRBJ1-5 | .
CASSQALAGAGNIQYF | TGTGCCAGCAGCCAAGCTTTGGCGGGAGCTGGTAACATTCAGTACTTC | TRBV4-2 | once | TRBJ2-4 | TRBD2
CASSPGAIPGGNQPQHF | TGTGCCAGCAGCCCCGGGGCAATACCAGGCGGCAATCAGCCCCAGCATTTT | TRBV7-8 | . | TRBJ1-5 | .
CASSAVASSPGGGNTIYF | TGCGCCAGCAGCGCGGTAGCCAGCTCCCCGGGCGGAGGAAACACCATATATTTT | TRBV5-1 | . | TRBJ1-3 | .
CASSLVSRGGSSQETQYF | TGTGCCAGCAGCTTAGTGTCTCGCGGGGGTTCCTCGCAAGAGACCCAGTACTTC | TRBV7-2 | . | TRBJ2-5 | TRBD2
CSVDLGLGRADTQYF | TGCAGCGTTGACTTGGGACTAGGGAGGGCAGATACGCAGTATTTT | TRBV29-1 | . | TRBJ2-3 | TRBD2
CASSAGVSYGYTF | TGTGCCAGCAGCGCGGGCGTTTCCTATGGCTACACCTTC | TRBV7-2 | few | TRBJ1-2 | .
CASSSQSGGETQYF | TGTGCCAGCAGCTCCCAATCAGGTGGAGAGACCCAGTACTTC | TRBV7-2 | . | TRBJ2-5 | .
CAWGNFDYEQYF | TGTGCCTGGGGTAATTTTGACTACGAGCAGTACTTC | TRBV30 | . | TRBJ2-7 | .
CASRYDRDYGYTF | TGTGCCAGCAGGTACGACAGAGACTATGGCTACACCTTC | TRBV7-9 | . | TRBJ1-2 | .
CASSDDRGGYEQYF | TGCGCCAGCAGCGATGACAGGGGAGGCTACGAGCAGTACTTC | TRBV5-1 | . | TRBJ2-7 | TRBD1
CASSESGQRLTQYF | TGCGCCAGCAGCGAGTCGGGACAGCGGTTGACCCAGTACTTC | TRBV5-1 | . | TRBJ2-5 | TRBD1
CASSPPGLAGSEQFF | TGTGCCAGCAGCCCGCCGGGACTAGCAGGCAGTGAGCAGTTCTTC | TRBV7-6 | . | TRBJ2-1 | TRBD2
CASGGIFTQYF | TGTGCCAGTGGCGGAATATTTACGCAGTATTTT | TRBV25-1 | . | TRBJ2-3 | .
CASSTLAGGYEQYF | TGTGCCAGCAGCACACTAGCGGGAGGCTACGAGCAGTACTTC | TRBV9 | . | TRBJ2-7 | TRBD2
CASSFGGATGEAFF | TGCGCCAGCAGCTTCGGCGGGGCAACAGGGGAAGCTTTCTTT | TRBV5-1 | few | TRBJ1-1 | .
CASSRAPFSEAFF | TGTGCCAGCAGCCGGGCCCCGTTTTCTGAAGCTTTCTTT | TRBV7-3 | few | TRBJ1-1 | .
CASSPDRGNYGYTF | TGTGCCAGCAGCCCGGACAGGGGGAACTATGGCTACACCTTC | TRBV5-5 | . | TRBJ1-2 | TRBD1
CASSLSWGSDQPQHF | TGCGCCAGCAGCCTCAGTTGGGGTAGCGATCAGCCCCAGCATTTT | TRBV5-1 | . | TRBJ1-5 | .
CASSPPGSHGYTF | TGTGCCAGCTCACCCCCAGGGAGCCATGGCTACACCTTC | TRBV18 | . | TRBJ1-2 | .
CASSSRGLAGVSEQFF | TGCGCCAGCAGCTCCAGAGGACTAGCGGGAGTGAGTGAGCAGTTCTTC | TRBV5-1 | . | TRBJ2-1 | TRBD2
CASSRQGRINQPQHF | TGTGCCAGTAGTAGACAGGGTAGGATCAATCAGCCCCAGCATTTT | TRBV19 | once | TRBJ1-5 | TRBD1
CAIKEGTGDTEAFF | TGTGCCATCAAGGAGGGGACTGGGGACACTGAAGCTTTCTTT | TRBV10-3 | . | TRBJ1-1 | .
CASSLWGQKRTGELFF | TGTGCCAGCAGCTTATGGGGGCAGAAGCGGACCGGGGAGCTGTTTTTT | TRBV7-2 | . | TRBJ2-2 | .
CASSRERGQIVDEQFF | TGTGCCAGCAGCCGGGAGAGGGGTCAGATTGTCGATGAGCAGTTCTTC | TRBV5-6 | . | TRBJ2-1 | .
CASSSDRPSSYEQYF | TGTGCCAGCAGTTCAGACAGGCCGAGCTCCTACGAGCAGTACTTC | TRBV27 | . | TRBJ2-7 | .
CASCPSRESYEQYF | TGCGCCAGCTGCCCCTCTAGAGAGTCCTACGAGCAGTACTTC | TRBV5-1 | . | TRBJ2-7 | .
CASSLIGKAVDTQYF | TGCGCCAGCAGCCTCATCGGGAAAGCGGTAGATACGCAGTATTTT | TRBV4-1 | . | TRBJ2-3 | .
CASSPNVENTEAFF | TGTGCCAGCAGCCCAAATGTGGAGAACACTGAAGCTTTCTTT | TRBV9 | . | TRBJ1-1 | .
CASSVRTPLYNEQFF | TGTGCCAGCAGTGTCCGGACCCCCCTCTACAATGAGCAGTTCTTC | TRBV6-1 | . | TRBJ2-1 | .
CASSQGTGDRLNYGYTF | TGTGCCAGCAGCCAAGGGACAGGGGACCGCCTTAACTATGGCTACACCTTC | TRBV14 | . | TRBJ1-2 | TRBD1
CASKSGVGRGEQYF | TGTGCCAGCAAGTCTGGGGTGGGGAGGGGCGAGCAGTACTTC | TRBV28 | . | TRBJ2-7 | TRBD2
CASSTTLGTLRSGELFF | TGTGCCAGCTCAACTACTCTAGGGACGCTGCGAAGTGGGGAGCTGTTTTTT | TRBV18 | . | TRBJ2-2 | .
CASSLPLAGAETQYF | TGTGCCAGCAGCCTTCCCCTGGCAGGGGCCGAGACCCAGTACTTC | TRBV2 | . | TRBJ2-5 | .